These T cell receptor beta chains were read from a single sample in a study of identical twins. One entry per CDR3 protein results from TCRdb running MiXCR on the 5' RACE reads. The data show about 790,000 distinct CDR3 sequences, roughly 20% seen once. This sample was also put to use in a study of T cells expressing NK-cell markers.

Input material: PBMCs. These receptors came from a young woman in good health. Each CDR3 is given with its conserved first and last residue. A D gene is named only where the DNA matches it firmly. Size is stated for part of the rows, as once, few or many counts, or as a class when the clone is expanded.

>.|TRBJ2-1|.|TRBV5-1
CASSSKGVSSYNEQFF
TGCGCCAGCAGCTCTAAGGGAGTGAGCTCCTACAATGAGCAGTTCTTC
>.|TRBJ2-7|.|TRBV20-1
CSALKSVEQYF
TGCAGTGCTCTCAAATCGGTCGAGCAGTACTTC
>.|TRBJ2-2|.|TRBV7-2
CASSLGDAPITGELFF
TGTGCCAGCAGCTTAGGGGACGCACCGATCACCGGGGAGCTGTTTTTT
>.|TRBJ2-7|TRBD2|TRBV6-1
CASSRSGISSYEQYF
TGTGCCAGCAGTCGGAGCGGGATTTCGTCCTACGAGCAGTACTTC
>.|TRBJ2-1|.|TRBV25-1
CASSDGTHYNEQFF
TGTGCCAGCTCCGACGGGACACATTACAATGAGCAGTTCTTC
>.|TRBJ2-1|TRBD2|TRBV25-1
CASSDPREGLGEQFF
TGTGCCAGCAGTGATCCGCGGGAGGGCTTAGGTGAGCAGTTCTTC
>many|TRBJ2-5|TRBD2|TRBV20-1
CSARARAGGQETQYF
TGCAGTGCTAGAGCGCGAGCGGGAGGGCAAGAGACCCAGTACTTC
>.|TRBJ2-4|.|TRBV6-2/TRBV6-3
CASSLSMTRGLAKNIQYF
TGTGCCAGCAGTCTCTCCATGACAAGGGGACTAGCCAAAAACATTCAGTACTTC
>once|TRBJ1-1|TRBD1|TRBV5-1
CASSLILQGENTEAFF
TGCGCCAGCAGCTTAATTCTACAGGGGGAGAACACTGAAGCTTTCTTT
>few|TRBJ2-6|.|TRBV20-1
CSARALAGANVLTF
TGCAGTGCTAGAGCCCTGGCTGGGGCCAACGTCCTGACTTTC
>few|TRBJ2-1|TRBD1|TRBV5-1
CASSLDRGEYNEQFF
TGCGCCAGCAGCTTGGACAGGGGGGAGTACAATGAGCAGTTCTTC
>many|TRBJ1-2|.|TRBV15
CATSRDLGAGGDGYTF
TGTGCCACCAGCAGAGATCTCGGCGCGGGGGGCGATGGCTACACCTTC
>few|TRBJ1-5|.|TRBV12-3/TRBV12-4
CASSSLGGPQHF
TGTGCCAGCAGTTCCTTAGGGGGGCCCCAGCATTTT
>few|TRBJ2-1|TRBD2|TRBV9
CASSGTSGSHEQFF
TGTGCCAGCAGCGGGACTAGCGGGAGCCATGAGCAGTTCTTC
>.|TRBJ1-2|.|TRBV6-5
CASSYRQENYGYTF
TGTGCCAGCAGTTACCGACAGGAAAACTATGGCTACACCTTC
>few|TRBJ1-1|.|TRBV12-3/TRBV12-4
CASRGDGSTEAFF
TGTGCCAGCAGGGGCGATGGGAGCACTGAAGCTTTCTTT
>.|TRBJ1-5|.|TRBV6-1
CASSRTGSGPQHF
TGTGCCAGCAGTCGGACCGGATCAGGACCCCAGCATTTT
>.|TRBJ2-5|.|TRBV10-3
CAISESAGTETQYF
TGTGCCATCAGTGAGTCGGCGGGGACGGAGACCCAGTACTTC
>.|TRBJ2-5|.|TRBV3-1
CASSHERLETQYF
TGTGCCAGCAGCCACGAGCGTTTAGAGACCCAGTACTTC
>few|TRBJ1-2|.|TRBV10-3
CAISEGDDKAF
TGTGCCATCAGTGAAGGGGATGATAAAGCCTTC
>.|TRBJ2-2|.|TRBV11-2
CASSLGSETGELFF
TGTGCCAGCAGCTTAGGCAGCGAAACCGGGGAGCTGTTTTTT
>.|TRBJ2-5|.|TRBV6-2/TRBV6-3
CASSPAIGASGETQYF
TGTGCCAGCAGCCCCGCCATTGGAGCTTCGGGTGAGACCCAGTACTTC
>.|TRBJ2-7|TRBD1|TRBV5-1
CASSTGGDEQYF
TGCGCCAGCAGCACAGGGGGTGACGAGCAGTACTTC
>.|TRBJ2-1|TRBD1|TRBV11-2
CASSLGGDRTYNEQFF
TGTGCCAGCAGCTTAGGTGGGGACAGGACCTACAATGAGCAGTTCTTC
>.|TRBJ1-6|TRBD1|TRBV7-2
CASRPGQGAGPLHF
TGTGCCAGCAGACCCGGACAGGGGGCTGGGCCCCTCCACTTT
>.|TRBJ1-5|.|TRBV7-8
CASSLGALHNQPQHF
TGTGCCAGCAGCTTAGGGGCCCTACACAATCAGCCCCAGCATTTT
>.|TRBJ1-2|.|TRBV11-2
CASSLAGAWRYTF
TGTGCCAGCAGCTTAGCAGGAGCTTGGCGCTACACCTTC
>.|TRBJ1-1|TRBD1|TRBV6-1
CANSPAGGTGGTEAFF
TGTGCCAATTCCCCCGCCGGCGGGACAGGGGGCACTGAAGCTTTCTTT
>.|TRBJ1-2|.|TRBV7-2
CASSLRQHGYTF
TGTGCCAGCAGCTTACGGCAGCATGGCTACACCTTC
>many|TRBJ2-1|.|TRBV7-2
CASSFLGHSYNEQFF
TGTGCCAGCAGCTTTCTGGGACACTCCTACAATGAGCAGTTCTTC
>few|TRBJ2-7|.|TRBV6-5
CASTLLGGGSYEQYF
TGTGCCAGCACTCTACTAGGGGGAGGCTCCTACGAGCAGTACTTC
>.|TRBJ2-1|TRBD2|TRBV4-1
CASSQVDSGRAEQFF
TGCGCCAGCAGCCAAGTAGATAGCGGGAGGGCCGAGCAGTTCTTC
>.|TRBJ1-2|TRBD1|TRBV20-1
CSARGGGAGPWDGYTF
TGCAGTGCTAGAGGAGGGGGCGCGGGACCATGGGATGGCTACACCTTC
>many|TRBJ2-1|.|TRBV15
CATSRDWGEQFF
TGTGCCACCAGCAGAGATTGGGGTGAGCAGTTCTTC
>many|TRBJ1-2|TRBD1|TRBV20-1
CSARARQGSSSYGYTF
TGCAGTGCTAGGGCGCGACAGGGATCGTCTTCCTATGGCTACACCTTC
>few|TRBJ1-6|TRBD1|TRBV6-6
CASSSLRDRLHF
TGTGCCAGCAGTTCCCTCCGGGACAGGCTTCACTTT
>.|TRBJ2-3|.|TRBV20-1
CSASTDVTDTQYF
TGCAGTGCCAGCACGGACGTCACAGATACGCAGTATTTT
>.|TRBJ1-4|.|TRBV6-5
CASSSHLGSNEKLFF
TGTGCCAGCAGTTCCCACCTAGGATCGAATGAAAAACTGTTTTTT
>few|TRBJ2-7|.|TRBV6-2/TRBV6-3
CASSLRRGLYEQYF
TGTGCCAGCAGTTTAAGGCGCGGGCTCTACGAGCAGTACTTC
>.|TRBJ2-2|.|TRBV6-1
CASRGVPGTGELFF
TGTGCCAGCAGGGGGGTGCCCGGGACCGGGGAGCTGTTTTTT
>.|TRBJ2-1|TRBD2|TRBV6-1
CASGGGLDSYNEQFF
TGTGCCAGCGGGGGGGGTCTGGACTCCTACAATGAGCAGTTCTTC
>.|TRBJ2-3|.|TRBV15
CATRRGTSTDTQYF
TGTGCCACCAGGCGGGGCACTAGCACAGATACGCAGTATTTT
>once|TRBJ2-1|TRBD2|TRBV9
CASSVVGAGGPSNEQFF
TGTGCCAGCAGCGTAGTAGGTGCGGGGGGGCCGTCCAATGAGCAGTTCTTC
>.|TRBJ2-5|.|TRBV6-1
CASRGSGRREETQYF
TGTGCCAGCAGGGGGTCAGGGCGGAGGGAAGAGACCCAGTACTTC